The 21 T cell receptor beta chains given below trace back to one sample, sequenced in a study of T-cell reconstitution after alpha-beta-depleted transplantation in children. Researchers prepared the TCRbeta library using unique molecular identifiers, the study reports. TCRdb re-analysed the PCR reads in MiXCR, keeping a single row per CDR3 protein. The profile shows hundreds of thousands of distinct CDR3 sequences, over 15% of them singletons. The sequences come from PBMCs from the stem cell graft donor, collected from the stem cell graft. These receptors were obtained from a human donor who donated a stem cell graft to a child with acute myeloid leukemia.

This clonotype was recorded a few times. DNA for the CDR3: TGTGCCAGCAGCCCCACCACAGGGGTTGTAGCCAAAAACATTCAGTACTTC. Its protein is CASSPTTGVVAKNIQYF. The chain links TRBV11-2 to TRBJ2-4, with TRBD1 matching 7 bases. Trimming at V came to 5 bases and at J to 0 bases, leaving 10 bases not matched to a gene. The CDR3 totals 17 residues. Germline-derived CDR1 and CDR2 are SGHAT and FQNNGV.

This clonotype was observed a few times. The V call is TRBV27, the J call TRBJ2-5, with D possibly TRBD1 on 5 matching bases. The V gene lost 4 bases and the J gene lost 13 bases, with 16 bases spanning the gap. CDR3 length: 12 amino acids. From germline, CDR1 is MNHEY and CDR2 SMNVEV (reference sequence). The CDR3 sequence: CASSSTVNRWYF. CDR3 nucleotide sequence: TGTGCCAGCAGTTCGACAGTGAACCGATGGTACTTC.

V gene TRBV20-1 combines with J gene TRBJ1-6; 9 bases map to TRBD1. The junction had 10 bases not matched to a gene; V was cut back by 5 bases and J by 8 bases. Germline V gives CDR1 DFQATT, CDR2 SNEGSKA (reference sequence). The CDR3 has 15 residues. The chain's CDR3 is CSASQDRGSYSPLHF. The CDR3 DNA follows: TGCAGTGCTTCACAGGACAGGGGCTCTTATTCACCCCTCCACTTT.

This chain uses TRBV12-3 or TRBV12-4 with TRBJ2-1; D may be TRBD1 (6 bases). The CDR3 spans 16 residues. V lost 7 bases to trimming and J lost 1 base, with 17 bases between them. The CDR3 spells CASTLDGQMSYNEQFF. The CDR3 region has the DNA TGTGCCAGCACCCTGGATGGACAGATGTCCTACAATGAGCAGTTCTTC.

This chain uses TRBV6-2 or TRBV6-3 with TRBJ2-7, with 10 bases fitting TRBD1. Germline values: CDR1 MNHEY, CDR2 SVGEGT. This CDR3 spans 15 amino acids. Trimming at V came to 6 bases and at J to 2 bases, leaving 7 bases not matched to a gene. The CDR3 loop is CASRLGTGVAYEQYF. As DNA, the CDR3 is TGTGCCAGCAGACTCGGGACAGGGGTCGCCTACGAGCAGTACTTC.

The sample holds many counts of this clonotype. The genes are TRBV24-1 and TRBJ2-6; 8 bases map to TRBD1. The germline V gene has CDR1 KGHDR and CDR2 SFDVKD. The CDR3 loop spans 17 amino acids. J was trimmed by 4 bases and V by 4 bases; bases with no gene match: 8. The CDR3 DNA is TGTGCCACCAGTGACCTCGTGACAGGGGACGGGGCCAACGTCCTGACTTTC. Translation gives CATSDLVTGDGANVLTF.

The chain uses TRBV11-2 and TRBJ2-3, with 11 bases lining up with TRBD1. CDR1 and CDR2 from the germline V gene are SGHAT and FQNNGV. Trimming removed 4 bases from V and 5 bases from J; junction bases left unmatched: 8. CDR3 length equals 16 residues. The CDR3 loop is CASSSSDRGRRDTQYF. The DNA of the CDR3 is TGTGCCAGCAGCTCCTCGGACAGGGGGCGCCGAGATACGCAGTATTTT.

This clonotype was picked up many times. V is TRBV20-1 and J is TRBJ1-1; 8 bases are a match to TRBD1. The CDR3 has 12 residues. Germline values: CDR1 DFQATT, CDR2 SNEGSKA (reference sequence). V shed 5 bases and J 1 base; nucleotides not matched to a gene: 0. The CDR3 is CSADRGNTEAFF. CDR3 in DNA: TGCAGTGCTGACAGGGGGAACACTGAAGCTTTCTTT.

The V and J genes are TRBV12-3 or TRBV12-4 and TRBJ1-5, with D maybe TRBD1 (6 bases). V dropped 1 base and J dropped 0 bases, with 19 bases sitting between them. This CDR3 contains 19 residues. CDR3 DNA: TGTGCCAGCAGTTTAGAGACAGGTCCCGTTGCATATAGCAATCAGCCCCAGCATTTT. Translation: CASSLETGPVAYSNQPQHF.

This chain links TRBV7-6 with TRBJ1-1; D is undetermined. V lost 2 bases and J 1 base, leaving 5 bases between the germline ends. Germline assignment: CDR1 SGHVS and CDR2 FNYEAQ. CDR3 length: 13 residues. CDR3 DNA: TGTGCCAGCAGCTTAAACTCGAACACTGAAGCTTTCTTT. Translation gives CASSLNSNTEAFF.

This chain links TRBV7-8 with TRBJ2-1, with TRBD1 as a possible D gene (5 bases). Trimming removed 2 bases at V and 5 bases at J, with 25 bases between. CDR1 and CDR2 (germline): SGHVS, FQNEAQ. The CDR3 has 19 residues. The CDR3 DNA reads TGTGCCAGCAGCTTATCTTCTTGGGATTGGGTCAGACAGCACAATGAGCAGTTCTTC. Translation: CASSLSSWDWVRQHNEQFF.

V and J are TRBV4-1 and TRBJ1-5; D not certain. The CDR3 covers 13 residues. The germline CDR1 and CDR2 sequences are MGHRA and YSYEKL. Between the trimmed V and J ends, which lost 0 bases and 5 bases, there was a span of 5 bases. The CDR3 sequence: CASSQDLDQPQHF. Here the CDR3 DNA reads TGCGCCAGCAGCCAAGACCTGGATCAGCCCCAGCATTTT.

In this sample, this clonotype turned up many times. V is TRBV20-1 and J is TRBJ2-2; 7 bases are shared with TRBD2. The V segment lost 2 bases and the J segment 8 bases; nucleotides outside the gene matches: 11. CDR1 is DFQATT and CDR2 is SNEGSKA in the germline V gene (reference sequence). The CDR3 totals 15 residues. DNA of the CDR3: TGCAGTGCTAGACTCCCGACCGCGCGGGGGGGGGAGCTGTTTTTT. Encoded protein: CSARLPTARGGELFF.

This clonotype came up many times. V usage is TRBV5-6 and J usage is TRBJ2-1, with 7 bases identical to TRBD2. The germline CDR1 and CDR2 sequences are SGHDT and YYEEEE. The CDR3 consists of 14 residues. V shed 4 bases and J 2 bases; nucleotides not matched to a gene: 3. This chain's CDR3 is CASSVAGAYNEQFF. CDR3 in DNA: TGTGCCAGCAGCGTAGCGGGTGCCTACAATGAGCAGTTCTTC.

The chain joins TRBV7-2 to TRBJ2-1; 13 nucleotides line up with TRBD2. In germline, CDR1 is SGHTA, CDR2 FQGNSA. The CDR3 is 15 amino acids. Unmatched junction bases numbered 5, after V lost 10 bases and J lost 2 bases. The DNA of the CDR3 is TGTGCCACTTCCGGGACTAGCGGGGCCTACAATGAGCAGTTCTTC. This translates into CATSGTSGAYNEQFF.

The chain recombines TRBV21-1 with TRBJ2-1; the table gives TRBD2 as D, unverified against the DNA. TRBV21-1 represents a pseudogene. This CDR3 region has 16 residues. The CDR3 spells CASSGGLAGEMGEQFF. The CDR3 DNA follows: TGTGCCAGCAGCGGGGGACTAGCGGGGGAAATGGGTGAGCAGTTCTTC.

This clonotype has ten or more counts. This chain uses TRBV6-2 or TRBV6-3 with TRBJ2-5, with D unclear. V lost 6 bases to trimming and J lost 5 bases, with 13 bases between them. The CDR3 sequence is 13 residues long. Germline-derived CDR1 and CDR2 are MNHEY and SVGEGT. As DNA, the CDR3 is TGTGCCAGCAGCCAAGTGATCGGGGAGACCCAGTACTTC. This sequence encodes CASSQVIGETQYF.

The sample holds a few counts of this clonotype. The chain joins TRBV4-1 to TRBJ2-3, with TRBD2 matching over 7 bases. With V trimmed by 3 bases and J by 4 bases, 13 bases remained unmatched. The CDR3 extends over 17 amino acids. Germline V gene sequence: CDR1 MGHRA, CDR2 YSYEKL. The CDR3 DNA is TGCGCCAGCAGCCAGGCTCTAGCGGTGAATTTCGCAGATACGCAGTATTTT. It specifies CASSQALAVNFADTQYF.

This clonotype was seen at least ten times. The chain recombines TRBV5-5 with TRBJ2-3; 7 nucleotides agree with TRBD2. Germline lookup yields CDR1 SGHKS and CDR2 YYEKEE (reference sequence). V was clipped by 3 bases and J by 2 bases; unmatched bases: 12. The CDR3 is 17 residues long. CDR3 protein: CASSWGGSSLVTDTQYF. CDR3 nucleotide sequence: TGTGCCAGCAGCTGGGGGGGATCATCATTGGTCACAGATACGCAGTATTTT.

The chain employs TRBV20-1 and TRBJ1-4; 11 positions match TRBD1. CDR3 length: 19 amino acids. Germline lookup yields CDR1 DFQATT and CDR2 SNEGSKA (reference sequence). The junction had 20 bases not matched to a gene; V was cut back by 6 bases and J by 5 bases. The CDR3 spells CSADWTGGFKLKGNEKLFF. CDR3 in DNA: TGCAGTGCCGACTGGACAGGGGGCTTTAAATTGAAAGGGAATGAAAAACTGTTTTTT.

This clonotype appeared a few times. The V and J genes are TRBV4-1 and TRBJ1-1; no definite D call. The CDR3 spans 14 residues. The ends were cut back, 3 bases at V and 7 bases at J, with 15 bases in the middle. Germline V gene sequence: CDR1 MGHRA, CDR2 YSYEKL. The CDR3 DNA sequence: TGCGCCAGCAGCCAGGACGCTATGAAGGGTGAAGCTTTCTTT. As protein: CASSQDAMKGEAFF.